This T cell receptor (beta chain) was found in a study of tumor-infiltrating lymphocytes in primary liver carcinoma. Overall study: Between 4.2 and 10 cm across, the tumors were all of stage T1-T3 N0M0. Study-level points and caveats: Blood had a significantly lower top-250-clone fraction than tumors did (p = 0.039).

Many counts were recorded for this clonotype. Its specificity is unknown. Synthesis of TCR beta cDNA was carried out from approximately 0.55 ug total RNA with a constant-region primer. Investigators got TCR beta libraries out of three nested multiplex PCR rounds, done with slightly modified ARM-PCR. Rounds one and two of PCR, each of 9 to 11 cycles, were primed with TRBV1-TRBV30 forward primers and a C-beta reverse primer. One entry per CDR3 protein results from TCRdb running MiXCR on the multiplex PCR reads. The table shows a few hundred thousand distinct CDR3 sequences, with around 50% occurring only once. CDR3 length equals 14 residues. V dropped 6 bases and J dropped 3 bases, with 12 bases sitting between them. Germline V CDR1 and CDR2: MNHEY, SVGEGT. Germline DNA was also extracted, and blood RNA was taken from unsorted whole blood. Peripheral blood, about 3.6 milliliters, was collected prior to surgery.

This sequence was found in a woman aged 25 to 45 with primary liver carcinoma and hepatitis B virus infection. This rearrangement joins TRBV6-2 or TRBV6-3 to TRBJ1-5, with D possibly TRBD1 on 5 matching bases. Sequencing was carried out using peripheral blood. The chain's CDR3 is CASRPTGDNQPQHF. The CDR3 coding sequence is TGTGCCAGCAGACCTACAGGAGACAATCAGCCCCAGCATTTT.